The clone carrying this T cell receptor (beta chain) was seen at least ten times. This sample stems from a study of T cell repertoires in cytomegalovirus infection. The wider study: Shared public TCR beta signatures pointed to both CMV infection and a matching HLA type.

In germline, CDR1 is SGHTA, CDR2 FQGNSA. V gave up 3 bases and J gave up 6 bases, with 9 bases separating them. The CDR3 totals 12 residues. Via MiXCR, TCRdb re-called the reads, giving one row per CDR3 protein. The sample has roughly 200,000 distinct CDR3 sequences, approximately 17% seen once. The sample was CD8+ T cells from PBMCs. The receptor comes from a human donor in good health (CMV status not recorded). Some clones in this sample may be carry-over from other donors' samples. This chain uses TRBV7-2 with TRBJ2-7; no clear D. This CDR3 is CASSFQTGEQYF. The CDR3, as DNA: TGTGCCAGCAGCTTTCAAACGGGCGAGCAGTACTTC.